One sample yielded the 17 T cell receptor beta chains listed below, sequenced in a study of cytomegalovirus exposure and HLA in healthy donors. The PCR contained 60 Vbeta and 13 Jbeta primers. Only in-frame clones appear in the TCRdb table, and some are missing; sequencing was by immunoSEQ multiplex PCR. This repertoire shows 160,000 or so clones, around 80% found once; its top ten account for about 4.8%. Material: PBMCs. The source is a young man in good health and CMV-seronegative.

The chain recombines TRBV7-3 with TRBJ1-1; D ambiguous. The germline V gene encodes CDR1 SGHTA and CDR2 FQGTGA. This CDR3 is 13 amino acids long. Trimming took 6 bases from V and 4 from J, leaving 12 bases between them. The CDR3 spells CASRLGSTTEAFF. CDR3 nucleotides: TGTGCCAGCAGACTAGGATCAACCACTGAAGCTTTCTTT.

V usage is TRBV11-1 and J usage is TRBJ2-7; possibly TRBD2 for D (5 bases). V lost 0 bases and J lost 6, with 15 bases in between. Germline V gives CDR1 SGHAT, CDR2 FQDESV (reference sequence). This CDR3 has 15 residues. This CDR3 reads CASSLARRAWGEQYF. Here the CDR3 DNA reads TGTGCCAGCAGCTTAGCGAGGCGGGCGTGGGGCGAGCAGTACTTC.

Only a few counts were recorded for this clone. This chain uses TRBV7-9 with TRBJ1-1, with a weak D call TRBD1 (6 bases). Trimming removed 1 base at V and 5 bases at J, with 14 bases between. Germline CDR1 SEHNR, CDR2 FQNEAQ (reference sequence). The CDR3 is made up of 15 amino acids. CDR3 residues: CASSLVTGIGTEAFF. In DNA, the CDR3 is TGTGCCAGCAGCTTAGTAACAGGGATAGGAACTGAAGCTTTCTTT.

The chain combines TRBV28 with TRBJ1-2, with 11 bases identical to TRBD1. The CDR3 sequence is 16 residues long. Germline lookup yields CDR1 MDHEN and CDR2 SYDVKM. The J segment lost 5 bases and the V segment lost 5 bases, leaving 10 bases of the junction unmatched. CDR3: CASSMGQGVKRYGYTF. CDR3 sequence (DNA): TGTGCCAGCAGTATGGGACAGGGGGTAAAGAGGTATGGCTACACCTTC.

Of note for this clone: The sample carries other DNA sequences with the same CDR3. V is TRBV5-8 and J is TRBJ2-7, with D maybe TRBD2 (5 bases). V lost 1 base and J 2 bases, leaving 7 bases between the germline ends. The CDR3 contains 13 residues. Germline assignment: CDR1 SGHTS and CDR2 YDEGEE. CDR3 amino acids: CASSLRGTYEQYF. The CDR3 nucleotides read TGTGCCAGCAGCTTGCGAGGGACCTACGAGCAGTACTTC.

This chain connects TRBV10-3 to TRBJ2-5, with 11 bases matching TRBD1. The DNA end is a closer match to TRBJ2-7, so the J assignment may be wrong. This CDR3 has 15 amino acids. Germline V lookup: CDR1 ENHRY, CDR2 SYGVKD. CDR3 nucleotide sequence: TGTGCCATCAGTGACGGACAGGGGGCGGTGTACGAGCAGTACTTC. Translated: CAISDGQGAVYEQYF.

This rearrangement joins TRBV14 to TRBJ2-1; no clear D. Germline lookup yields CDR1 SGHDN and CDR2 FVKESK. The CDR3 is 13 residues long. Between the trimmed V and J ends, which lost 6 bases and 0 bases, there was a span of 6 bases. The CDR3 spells CASRKASYNEQFF. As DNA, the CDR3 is TGTGCCAGCAGAAAAGCCTCCTACAATGAGCAGTTCTTC. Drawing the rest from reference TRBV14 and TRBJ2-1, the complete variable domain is EAGVTQFPSHSVIEKGQTVTLRCDPISGHDNLYWYRRVMGKEIKFLLHFVKESKQDESGMPNNRFLAERTGGTYSTLKVQPAELEDSGVYFCASRKASYNEQFFGPGTRLTVL.

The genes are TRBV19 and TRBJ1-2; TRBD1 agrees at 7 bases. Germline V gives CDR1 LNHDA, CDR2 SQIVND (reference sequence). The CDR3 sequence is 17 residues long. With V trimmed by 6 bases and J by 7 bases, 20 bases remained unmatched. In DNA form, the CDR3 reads TGTGCCAGTAGCACAATGATGAGACAGGGAGGCAAGGCTGGCTACACCTTC. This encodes CASSTMMRQGGKAGYTF.

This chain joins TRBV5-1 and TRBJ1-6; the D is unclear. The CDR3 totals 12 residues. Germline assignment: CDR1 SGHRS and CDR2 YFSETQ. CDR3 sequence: CAAEGYHSPLHF. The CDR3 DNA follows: TGCGCAGCGGAGGGTTATCATTCACCCCTCCACTTT. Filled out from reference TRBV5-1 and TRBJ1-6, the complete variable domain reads KAGVTQTPRYLIKTRGQQVTLSCSPISGHRSVSWYQQTPGQGLQFLFEYFSETQRNKGNFPGRFSGRQFSNSRSEMNVSTLELGDSALYLCAAEGYHSPLHFGNGTRLTVT.

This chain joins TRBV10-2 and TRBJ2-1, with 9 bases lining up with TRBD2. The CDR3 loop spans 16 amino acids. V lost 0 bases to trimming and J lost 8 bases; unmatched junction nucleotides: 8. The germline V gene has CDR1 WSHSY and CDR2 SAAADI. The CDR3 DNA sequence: TGCGCCAGCAGTGAGTCCGTGCTAGCGGGAAGTCATGAGCAGTTCTTC. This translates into CASSESVLAGSHEQFF.

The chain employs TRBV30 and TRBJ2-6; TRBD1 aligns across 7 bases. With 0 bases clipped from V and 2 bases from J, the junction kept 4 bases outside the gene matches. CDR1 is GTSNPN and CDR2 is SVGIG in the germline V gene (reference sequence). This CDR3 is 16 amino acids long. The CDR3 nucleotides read TGTGCCTGGAGTGTACAGGGGAACACTGGGGCCAACGTCCTGACTTTC. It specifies CAWSVQGNTGANVLTF.

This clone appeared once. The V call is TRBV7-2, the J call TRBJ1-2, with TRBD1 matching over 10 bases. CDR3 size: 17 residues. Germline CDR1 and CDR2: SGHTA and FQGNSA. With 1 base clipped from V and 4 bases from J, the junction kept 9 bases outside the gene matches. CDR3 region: CASSLGVGTGAPYGYTF. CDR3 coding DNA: TGTGCCAGCAGCTTAGGGGTCGGGACAGGGGCGCCCTATGGCTACACCTTC.

CDR3 in amino acids: CASSYSTAGVVEQYF. In DNA form, the CDR3 reads TGTGCCAGCAGTTACTCGACGGCGGGGGTGGTCGAGCAGTACTTC. The chain combines TRBV6-5 with TRBJ2-7; 7 bases align to TRBD2. In germline, CDR1 is MNHEY, CDR2 SVGAGI. CDR3 size: 15 residues. Germline trimming cut 0 bases from V and 6 bases from J; bases unmatched to any gene: 8.

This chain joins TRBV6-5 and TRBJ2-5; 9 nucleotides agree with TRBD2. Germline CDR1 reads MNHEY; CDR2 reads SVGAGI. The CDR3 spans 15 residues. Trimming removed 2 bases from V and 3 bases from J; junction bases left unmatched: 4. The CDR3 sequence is CASSYGTSIEETQYF. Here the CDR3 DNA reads TGTGCCAGCAGTTACGGGACTAGCATCGAAGAGACCCAGTACTTC.

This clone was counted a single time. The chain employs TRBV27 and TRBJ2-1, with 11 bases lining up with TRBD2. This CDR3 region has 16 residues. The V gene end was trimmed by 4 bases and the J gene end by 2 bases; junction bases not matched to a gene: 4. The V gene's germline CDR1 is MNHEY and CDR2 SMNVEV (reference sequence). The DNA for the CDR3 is TGTGCCAGCAGTTCGGGACTAGCGGACCCCTACAATGAGCAGTTCTTC. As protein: CASSSGLADPYNEQFF.

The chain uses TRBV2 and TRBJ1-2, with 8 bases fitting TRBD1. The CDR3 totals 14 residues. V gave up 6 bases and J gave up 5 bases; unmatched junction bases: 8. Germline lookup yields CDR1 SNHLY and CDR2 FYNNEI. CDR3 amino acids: CASRATGQDYGYTF. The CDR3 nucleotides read TGTGCCAGCAGGGCTACGGGACAGGATTATGGCTACACCTTC.

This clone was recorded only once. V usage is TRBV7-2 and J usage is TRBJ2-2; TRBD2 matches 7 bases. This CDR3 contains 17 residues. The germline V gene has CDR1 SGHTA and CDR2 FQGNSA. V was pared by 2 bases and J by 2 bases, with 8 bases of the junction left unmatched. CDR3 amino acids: CASSLHAGAINTGELFF. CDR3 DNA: TGTGCCAGCAGCTTACATGCGGGAGCGATCAACACCGGGGAGCTGTTTTTT. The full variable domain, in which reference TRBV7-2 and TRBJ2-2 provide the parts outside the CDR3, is GAGVSQSPSNKVTEKGKDVELRCDPISGHTALYWYRQSLGQGLEFLIYFQGNSAPDKSGLPSDRFSAERTGGSVSTLTIQRTQQEDSAVYLCASSLHAGAINTGELFFGEGSRLTVL.